Listed below are T cell receptor beta chains from one sample, sequenced in a study of a mutant IDH1 vaccine in newly diagnosed glioma. The assay was immunoSEQ multiplex PCR, and TCRdb's table has in-frame clones only and misses some. The sample carries roughly 21,000 clones, roughly 80% recorded once. No antigen has been identified for these receptors. Sequencing was performed on PBMCs, taken from a glioma patient whose treatment included an IDH1 peptide vaccine. These receptors originate from a man aged 35 to 55 with glioma. Each CDR3 is given with its conserved first and last residue. The D gene is left open where the match is weak. Size tells how often a clone was seen (once, few, many) or the class of an expanded clone, and some rows leave it out.

TGCGCCAGCAGCTCTCTAGCGGGAGTAGGTCGGGAGCAGTACTTC	CASSSLAGVGREQYF	TRBV5-1	TRBJ2-7	once	TRBD2
TGTGCCAGCATGGGACAAATGAACACTGAAGCTTTCTTT	CASMGQMNTEAFF	TRBV7-9	TRBJ1-1	.	.
TGTGCCAGCAGCTGGGGGGGGGTAGATACGCAGTATTTT	CASSWGGVDTQYF	TRBV5-6	TRBJ2-3	.	TRBD2
TGTGCCAGCAGCTTAGTCCCCCAGGGCCACTATGGCTACACCTTC	CASSLVPQGHYGYTF	TRBV7-9	TRBJ1-2	.	.
TGTGCCAGCAGTTCCCTATTGGCGGGGTTAGATACGCAGTATTTT	CASSSLLAGLDTQYF	TRBV27	TRBJ2-3	.	.
TGCGCCAGCAGCCACACCGGGACAGGGTCCCCTGAGCAGTTCTTC	CASSHTGTGSPEQFF	TRBV4-3	TRBJ2-1	.	TRBD1
TGCGCCAGCAGCTTGCAGCCAGGGGCAAACACCATATATTTT	CASSLQPGANTIYF	TRBV5-1	TRBJ1-3	.	.
TGCGCCAGCAGCACTCCGGGACTAGCGGGATCCAGATCCGGAACCTCCGACGAGCAGTACTTC	CASSTPGLAGSRSGTSDEQYF	TRBV4-1	TRBJ2-7	.	TRBD2
TGTGCCAGCAGTGAAGCGCAGGGAGGTACGTCTGAAGCTTTCTTT	CASSEAQGGTSEAFF	TRBV6-1	TRBJ1-1	.	.
TGTGCCAGTAGTTTCACCGGAAGCTCCTACGAGCAGTACTTC	CASSFTGSSYEQYF	TRBV19	TRBJ2-7	.	.
TGTGCCAGCAGCCGAGAAGGGTCTGGCACAGATACGCAGTATTTT	CASSREGSGTDTQYF	TRBV6-5	TRBJ2-3	once	.
TGTGCCAGCAGTATTATATCTGGACAGGGCACAGATACGCAGTATTTT	CASSIISGQGTDTQYF	TRBV27	TRBJ2-3	.	TRBD1
TGTGCCGCCAGGGGGTCAGGGGTGAACACTGAAGCTTTCTTT	CAARGSGVNTEAFF	TRBV6-5	TRBJ1-1	.	TRBD1
TGTGCCAGCAGTTTGGAGGGCTACGAGCAGTACTTC	CASSLEGYEQYF	TRBV28	TRBJ2-7	few	.
TGCGCCAGCAGCCAAGGACCCAGGGGGCCAGATACGCAGTATTTT	CASSQGPRGPDTQYF	TRBV4-1	TRBJ2-3	.	TRBD1
TGTGCCAGTAGTATGACTAGCGGCCCCTACGAGCAGTACTTC	CASSMTSGPYEQYF	TRBV19	TRBJ2-7	.	TRBD2
TGTGCCAGCAGCCAAGATTGGGGGACAGGGGATCAGCCCCAGCATTTT	CASSQDWGTGDQPQHF	TRBV4-2	TRBJ1-5	.	TRBD1
TGTGCCAGTAGTATAAGACGCGGGAACTCCTACAATGAGCAGTTCTTC	CASSIRRGNSYNEQFF	TRBV19	TRBJ2-1	.	.
TGTGCCAGTAGTACGCTAGCGGGGCGCTCCTACAATGAGCAGTTCTTC	CASSTLAGRSYNEQFF	TRBV19	TRBJ2-1	.	TRBD2
TGTGCCAGCTCACCAATAAAGACTTCCTCTAGCGAGCAGTACTTC	CASSPIKTSSSEQYF	TRBV18	TRBJ2-7	.	.
TGTGCCAGCAGCCAAGTGTTGGGGCAGGGAGGCACTGAAGCTTTCTTT	CASSQVLGQGGTEAFF	TRBV4-2	TRBJ1-1	.	.
TGCGCCAGCAGCACTCCGGGACTAGGAGGAGAGACCCAGTACTTC	CASSTPGLGGETQYF	TRBV10-2	TRBJ2-5	.	TRBD2
TGCGCCAGCAGCTTGGGGGATTGGGGTCAGCCCCAGCATTTT	CASSLGDWGQPQHF	TRBV5-1	TRBJ1-5	few	.
TGTGCCAGCAGCTTAGCCGTGGGGGGCACTGAAGCTTTCTTT	CASSLAVGGTEAFF	TRBV7-9	TRBJ1-1	.	.
TGTGCCAGTAGTATGGGGACAGGGGGACAAGAGACCCAGTACTTC	CASSMGTGGQETQYF	TRBV19	TRBJ2-5	.	TRBD1
TGTGCCACCAGCAGAGGTTACCTTAATGAAAAACTGTTTTTT	CATSRGYLNEKLFF	TRBV15	TRBJ1-4	.	.
TGTGCCAGCAAATATAACAGCGCGAACACCGGGGAGCTGTTTTTT	CASKYNSANTGELFF	TRBV2	TRBJ2-2	.	.
TGTGCCAGCAGCCAGGCGGGAGCCCGGGAGCAGTTCTTC	CASSQAGAREQFF	TRBV9	TRBJ2-1	.	TRBD2
TGTGCCAGCAGGACCAGGGCGGGGAGCAATCAGCCCCAGCATTTT	CASRTRAGSNQPQHF	TRBV2	TRBJ1-5	.	.
TGTGCCAGCACCAAAACAACAGGGACGGTGGCTTTCTTT	CASTKTTGTVAFF	TRBV6-4	TRBJ1-1	.	.
TGTGCCAGCAGCTTGGGGCTAGCGGGAGTTGGCGGTTCCTACAATGAGCAGTTCTTC	CASSLGLAGVGGSYNEQFF	TRBV7-9	TRBJ2-1	once	TRBD2
TGTGCCACCAGCAGAGATGGAACAGAAGAGACCCAGTACTTC	CATSRDGTEETQYF	TRBV15	TRBJ2-5	.	.
TGTGCCAGCAGTGAACTAAGCGGGAGATACAATGAGCAGTTCTTC	CASSELSGRYNEQFF	TRBV25-1	TRBJ2-1	.	TRBD2
TGTGCCAGCGGATTGGGCTTTACCGGGGAGCTGTTTTTT	CASGLGFTGELFF	TRBV11-2	TRBJ2-2	once	.
TGTGCCAGCAGCTTAGCGCTGGGGCCGAACTACGAGCAGTACTTC	CASSLALGPNYEQYF	TRBV7-9	TRBJ2-7	.	.
TGTGCCAGCAGCTTAGGGGGGCAGGGGGCAGGGGAGCAGTACTTC	CASSLGGQGAGEQYF	TRBV7-6	TRBJ2-7	few	TRBD1
TGTGCCAGCAGTGAAAGGGGGGGAAGGAATCAGCCCCAGCATTTT	CASSERGGRNQPQHF	TRBV6-1	TRBJ1-5	few	.
TGTGCCAGCAGCCCTCAGGGATCCTACGAGCAGTACTTC	CASSPQGSYEQYF	TRBV28	TRBJ2-7	.	.
TGTGCCAGCAGCTTGGACAGCCGGTATACGCAGTATTTT	CASSLDSRYTQYF	TRBV5-5	TRBJ2-3	.	.
TGTGCCAGCAGGTCGGGGCGCGGAGTTAATGAAAAACTGTTTTTT	CASRSGRGVNEKLFF	TRBV25-1	TRBJ1-4	.	.
TGTGCCAGCATAGGGGGGACTAGCACAGATACGCAGTATTTT	CASIGGTSTDTQYF	TRBV27	TRBJ2-3	once	.
TGTGCTAGTGGCCGGGACTCACTGTACGAGCAGTACTTC	CASGRDSLYEQYF	TRBV12-5	TRBJ2-7	.	.
TGTGCCAGCAGCCGACTAGCGGGAGCTACCGGGGAGCTGTTTTTT	CASSRLAGATGELFF	TRBV7-6	TRBJ2-2	.	TRBD2
TGTGCCAGTAGTATCCTTTCCGAGGGCACTGAAGCTTTCTTT	CASSILSEGTEAFF	TRBV19	TRBJ1-1	.	.